The 9 T cell receptor beta chains presented below share a single source sample, sequenced in a study of shared clonotypes between healthy human individuals. The naive CD8 fraction comprised CD45RO-negative cells positively selected for CCR7 and excluded terminally differentiated effector memory CD45RA+ cells. Some clones are missing from TCRdb's copy, which holds only in-frame ones; the method was immunoSEQ multiplex PCR. The sample has approximately 840,000 clones, about 97% seen once; the top ten hold about 0.25%. Sequencing was carried out using naive CD8+ T cells sorted from blood. These receptor sequences come from a man aged 25-45 years in good health.

The chain combines TRBV19 with TRBJ2-1, with 8 bases aligning to TRBD2. The length of the CDR3 is 14 residues. V lost 5 bases, J lost 7 bases, and 7 bases stayed unmatched. The germline CDR1 and CDR2 sequences are LNHDA and SQIVND (reference sequence). The CDR3 loop is CASSRSGGGNEQFF. CDR3 bases: TGTGCCAGTAGTCGGTCGGGAGGGGGGAATGAGCAGTTCTTC.

The chain has TRBV7-2 and TRBJ1-4; 11 bases are shared with TRBD1. CDR1 SGHTA and CDR2 FQGNSA come from the germline V gene. CDR3 length: 19 amino acids. J lost 3 bases, V lost 5 bases, and 14 bases had no gene match. CDR3 in DNA: TGTGCCAGCAGCATTCCCGCCGGGACAGGGGGGTACGCTAATGAAAAACTGTTTTTT. Its protein product is CASSIPAGTGGYANEKLFF.

The V call is TRBV6-1, the J call TRBJ1-3; D is ambiguous. The CDR3 covers 15 residues. The germline V gene encodes CDR1 MNHNS and CDR2 SASEGT. V lost 2 bases and J lost 4, with 12 bases in between. For the CDR3, the DNA is TGTGCCAGCAGTGAATTAGGTTCATTAGGAAACACCATATATTTT. Amino acids: CASSELGSLGNTIYF.

This sequence joins TRBV27 and TRBJ2-2; 8 bases fit TRBD2. CDR3 length equals 17 residues. V lost 7 bases to trimming and J lost 5 bases; unmatched junction nucleotides: 15. From germline, CDR1 is MNHEY and CDR2 SMNVEV (reference sequence). The CDR3 region is CASKPGTGGAGTGELFF. The CDR3 DNA is TGTGCCAGCAAACCGGGCACCGGGGGGGCGGGGACCGGGGAGCTGTTTTTT.

The chain joins TRBV5-4 to TRBJ2-7; TRBD2 aligns across 7 bases. The CDR3 extends over 15 amino acids. Trimming removed 1 base from V and 3 bases from J; junction bases left unmatched: 7. Germline-derived CDR1 and CDR2 are SGHNT and YYREEE (reference sequence). In nucleotides, the CDR3 is TGTGCCAGCAGCTTGCGAGGACTAGAAGACTACGAGCAGTACTTC. It translates to CASSLRGLEDYEQYF.

The genes are TRBV2 and TRBJ2-5; perhaps TRBD2 as D (6 bases). Germline V CDR1 and CDR2: SNHLY, FYNNEI. Trimming shortened V by 4 bases and J by 7 bases, and 13 bases separated the two germline ends. The CDR3 totals 13 residues. In DNA form, the CDR3 reads TGTGCCAGCAGTGGGATAGCGGAAGTGACCCAGTACTTC. Its protein is CASSGIAEVTQYF.

The rearrangement joins TRBV11-2 to TRBJ2-5; D unclear. CDR3 length equals 14 residues. Deletions cut 4 bases from V and 2 bases from J, with 11 bases between. Germline V gene lookup returns CDR1 SGHAT and CDR2 FQNNGV. CDR3 DNA sequence: TGTGCCAGCAGCTCGCGACACCATCAAGAGACCCAGTACTTC. Translating gives CASSSRHHQETQYF.

This clone was found once. This chain joins TRBV7-9 and TRBJ2-7; weak D call: TRBD2 (6 bases). Germline loops: CDR1 SEHNR, CDR2 FQNEAQ (reference sequence). The CDR3 contains 13 residues. Trimming took off 5 bases at V and 2 bases at J, with 10 bases between the two ends. The CDR3 loop reads CASSTGGPYEQYF. CDR3 nucleotides: TGTGCCAGCAGCACCGGGGGACCCTACGAGCAGTACTTC. Using reference TRBV7-9 and TRBJ2-7 for the parts outside the CDR3, the full variable domain is DTGVSQNPRHKITKRGQNVTFRCDPISEHNRLYWYRQTLGQGPEFLTYFQNEAQLEKSRLLSDRFSAERPKGSFSTLEIQRTEQGDSAMYLCASSTGGPYEQYFGPGTRLTVT.

The V gene is TRBV6-6, the J gene TRBJ1-1, with D hard to call. The CDR3 extends over 10 amino acids. In germline, CDR1 is MNHNY, CDR2 SVGAGI (reference sequence). The V end was cut by 5 bases, the J end by 7 bases, with 5 bases between. This chain's CDR3 is CASSLGEAFF. In DNA form, the CDR3 reads TGTGCCAGCAGTCTGGGTGAAGCTTTCTTT.